The clone carrying this T cell receptor beta chain was seen only a few times. Its antigen is still unknown. From germline, CDR1 is SGHVS and CDR2 FQNEAQ. The CDR3 sequence is 14 residues long. Trimming pared 6 bases from V and 0 bases from J, leaving 11 bases between. TCR beta CDR3 regions were amplified from RNA. Initially, a first-round RT-PCR of the TCR CDR3 employed the HTBI primer set. TCRdb ran MiXCR on the multiplex PCR reads and lists one entry per CDR3 protein. This sample has approximately 610,000 distinct CDR3 sequences, with around 15% found just once. The data originate from a study of T cells in Graves' hyperthyroidism and ophthalmopathy. Findings and caveats of the study: Model output signaled ophthalmopathy a median roughly 6 months ahead of onset.

Exclusion of patients followed from uncontrolled infection, other autoimmune disease, pregnancy or lactation. The rearrangement uses TRBV7-8 and TRBJ2-5; D is ambiguous. This clonotype was sampled from a woman aged 40 to 50 with Graves' ophthalmopathy. Sequences were obtained from blood. The CDR3 here is CASRTQEYQETQYF. The CDR3 DNA sequence: TGTGCCAGCAGAACTCAGGAGTACCAAGAGACCCAGTACTTC.